Listed below are T cell receptor beta chains from one sample, sequenced in a study of siplizumab effects on memory and regulatory T cells. Profiled with immunoSEQ multiplex PCR; TCRdb holds only in-frame clones, not every one. The sample holds about 72,000 clones, about 90% seen once. The source material was CD8+ T cells sorted from blood. Receptors were obtained from a human donor in good health. Both conserved end residues are part of each CDR3. The D gene is left open where the match is weak. For some rows the clone size is stated as once, few or many, or as a class when expanded; others skip it.

cdr3_aa,cdr3_nt,d_call,v_call,j_call,clone_size
CASSLGSQGKPNEQFF,TGTGCCAGCAGCTTAGGGTCCCAGGGGAAGCCCAATGAGCAGTTCTTC,NA,TRBV7-9,TRBJ2-1,once
CASIPGQLVSYEQYF,TGTGCCAGCATTCCGGGACAACTAGTTTCCTACGAGCAGTACTTC,NA,TRBV6-1,TRBJ2-7,NA
CASSLGGLEQYF,TGTGCCAGCAGCTTAGGCGGACTGGAGCAGTACTTC,NA,TRBV11-2,TRBJ2-7,NA
CASRDSLFYEQYF,TGTGCCAGCAGGGACAGCCTCTTTTACGAGCAGTACTTC,NA,TRBV7-9,TRBJ2-7,few
CASSRSRGDEEQYF,TGCGCCAGCAGCCGATCGAGGGGGGATGAGGAGCAGTACTTC,NA,TRBV4-1,TRBJ2-7,NA
CASSPGGLWNEQFF,TGTGCCAGCAGCCCAGGGGGCCTGTGGAATGAGCAGTTCTTC,TRBD1,TRBV5-6,TRBJ2-1,once
CSVETRGLGEKLFF,TGCAGCGTTGAAACCCGGGGTCTCGGTGAAAAACTGTTTTTT,NA,TRBV29-1,TRBJ1-4,NA
CASSGVAGGVDTQYF,TGTGCCAGCAGTGGAGTAGCGGGAGGGGTAGATACGCAGTATTTT,TRBD2,TRBV6-6,TRBJ2-3,NA
CASRKAPNEKLFF,TGTGCCAGCAGAAAGGCCCCAAATGAAAAACTGTTTTTT,NA,TRBV5-5,TRBJ1-4,NA
CASSQPAPGLAGGPRVREQFF,TGCGCCAGCAGCCAACCCGCCCCGGGACTAGCGGGGGGGCCGAGGGTACGAGAGCAGTTCTTC,TRBD2,TRBV4-1,TRBJ2-1,once
CASSSDTGRHGYTF,TGTGCCAGCAGCTCCGACACCGGCAGGCATGGCTACACCTTC,NA,TRBV7-9,TRBJ1-2,NA
CTATGDGEQFF,TGCACTGCAACAGGGGACGGTGAGCAGTTCTTC,TRBD1,TRBV20-1,TRBJ2-1,NA
CASSQRDTNYGYTF,TGCGCCAGCAGCCAACGGGACACTAACTATGGCTACACCTTC,NA,TRBV4-1,TRBJ1-2,NA
CASSVRGLAGTGELFF,TGTGCCAGCAGCGTACGTGGACTAGCGGGAACCGGGGAGCTGTTTTTT,TRBD2,TRBV9,TRBJ2-2,NA
CASSDPSSDEQFF,TGTGCCAGCAGTGACCCTTCCAGCGATGAGCAGTTCTTC,NA,TRBV2,TRBJ2-1,NA
CASSSQGQSYEQYF,TGTGCCAGCAGTTCACAGGGGCAGTCCTACGAGCAGTACTTC,TRBD1,TRBV27,TRBJ2-7,NA
CASSFFRSADTQYF,TGTGCCAGCAGCTTTTTCCGTTCCGCGGATACGCAGTATTTT,NA,TRBV11-3,TRBJ2-3,NA
CASTWRTEAFF,TGCGCCAGCACCTGGCGCACTGAAGCTTTCTTT,NA,TRBV10-1,TRBJ1-1,NA
CASSLGTGEGTQYF,TGTGCCAGCAGCTTAGGGACAGGTGAAGGGACCCAGTACTTC,TRBD1,TRBV5-5,TRBJ2-5,NA
CASRGDRNKPYEQYF,TGTGCCAGCAGGGGGGACAGAAATAAACCCTACGAGCAGTACTTC,TRBD1,TRBV2,TRBJ2-7,NA
CASRPILAGVGDTQYF,TGTGCCAGCAGGCCAATTCTAGCGGGAGTAGGGGATACGCAGTATTTT,TRBD2,TRBV7-9,TRBJ2-3,NA
CASSGGYRNTGELFF,TGCGCCAGCAGCGGGGGGTATAGGAACACCGGGGAGCTGTTTTTT,NA,TRBV5-1,TRBJ2-2,NA
CASSFTSLAGTYNEQFF,TGTGCCAGCAGCTTTACCTCGCTAGCGGGAACCTACAATGAGCAGTTCTTC,TRBD2,TRBV11-2,TRBJ2-1,NA
CASSYEGGNEAFF,TGCGCCAGCAGCTACGAGGGGGGGAATGAAGCTTTCTTT,NA,TRBV5-1,TRBJ1-1,NA
CASSKFGRLGDGELFF,TGTGCCTCGTCGAAGTTCGGGAGGCTTGGTGACGGGGAGCTGTTTTTT,TRBD2,TRBV27,TRBJ2-2,NA
CASSPQGAGYEQYF,TGCGCCAGCAGCCCTCAGGGTGCGGGCTACGAGCAGTACTTC,NA,TRBV4-1,TRBJ2-7,NA
CASSKGCGGGNTEAFF,TGTGCCAGCAGCAAAGGGTGCGGGGGGGGTAACACTGAAGCTTTCTTT,NA,TRBV21-1,TRBJ1-1,NA
CASRGPPEYNEQFF,TGTGCCAGCCGGGGGCCTCCTGAATACAATGAGCAGTTCTTC,NA,TRBV2,TRBJ2-1,NA
CASSYSTPSEQYF,TGTGCCAGCAGTTACTCGACTCCTTCGGAGCAGTACTTC,NA,TRBV6-5,TRBJ2-7,once
CAISEPYSYNEQFF,TGTGCCATCAGTGAACCGTACTCCTACAATGAGCAGTTCTTC,NA,TRBV10-3,TRBJ2-1,few
CATSSPGRDEETQYF,TGTGCCACCAGCAGCCCCGGCCGAGATGAAGAGACCCAGTACTTC,NA,TRBV15,TRBJ2-5,NA
CASSILITGANVLTF,TGTGCCAGTAGTATTCTGATCACTGGGGCCAACGTCCTGACTTTC,NA,TRBV19,TRBJ2-6,once
CASSLWTSGAYNEQFF,TGTGCCAGCAGCTTGTGGACTAGCGGAGCCTACAATGAGCAGTTCTTC,TRBD2,TRBV7-2,TRBJ2-1,once
CASRTGMTYEQYF,TGTGCCAGCAGGACAGGAATGACCTACGAGCAGTACTTC,NA,TRBV27,TRBJ2-7,NA
CASSRITSGGRYNEQFF,TGTGCCAGCAGCCGAATTACTAGCGGGGGGCGATACAATGAGCAGTTCTTC,TRBD2,TRBV11-2,TRBJ2-1,NA
CASSLRQGGETQYF,TGTGCCAGCAGCTTGCGGCAGGGCGGGGAGACCCAGTACTTC,NA,TRBV13,TRBJ2-5,once
CASSLHPGELFF,TGTGCCAGCAGCTTACACCCCGGGGAGCTGTTTTTT,NA,TRBV7-9,TRBJ2-2,NA
CASSLVAGYEETQYF,TGTGCCAGCAGCTTGGTCGCGGGGTACGAAGAGACCCAGTACTTC,NA,TRBV5-6,TRBJ2-5,NA
CASSLTAFLEYEQYF,TGTGCCAGCAGCTTAACAGCTTTCCTCGAATACGAGCAGTACTTC,NA,TRBV5-6,TRBJ2-7,NA
CASSFSGASNQPQHF,TGTGCCAGCAGTTTCTCGGGGGCTAGCAATCAGCCCCAGCATTTT,NA,TRBV6-5,TRBJ1-5,NA
CASSQGLAAANTGELFF,TGTGCCAGCAGCCAGGGACTAGCGGCCGCGAACACCGGGGAGCTGTTTTTT,TRBD2,TRBV7-8,TRBJ2-2,NA
CASSITRTSGSRTDTQYF,TGTGCCAGCAGTATAACAAGGACTAGCGGATCCCGCACAGATACGCAGTATTTT,TRBD2,TRBV2,TRBJ2-3,NA
CASSIFGPYEAFF,TGTGCCAGTAGTATCTTCGGCCCATATGAAGCTTTCTTT,NA,TRBV19,TRBJ1-1,NA
CASSYLYDTMNTEAFF,TGTGCCAGCAGTTATCTGTACGACACCATGAACACTGAAGCTTTCTTT,NA,TRBV6-5,TRBJ1-1,NA
CASSSSRGDTQYF,TGCGCCAGCAGCTCTTCGAGGGGGGATACGCAGTATTTT,NA,TRBV4-1,TRBJ2-3,NA
CASSGGMNSPLHF,TGTGCCAGCAGTGGGGGTATGAATTCACCCCTCCACTTT,NA,TRBV6-4,TRBJ1-6,NA
CASSLARSANTQYF,TGTGCCAGCAGCTTAGCTCGGTCGGCAAATACGCAGTATTTT,NA,TRBV7-6,TRBJ2-3,NA
CASISQGGTQYF,TGTGCCAGCATTAGTCAAGGGGGCACGCAGTATTTT,TRBD1,TRBV6-5,TRBJ2-3,NA
CASSLDRVTAMNTEAFF,TGCGCCAGCAGCTTGGACAGGGTAACAGCGATGAACACTGAAGCTTTCTTT,NA,TRBV5-1,TRBJ1-1,NA
CASRQLAGGPDTQYF,TGTGCCAGCAGACAACTAGCGGGAGGCCCAGATACGCAGTATTTT,TRBD2,TRBV14,TRBJ2-3,NA
CASSWDDRGPNEKLFF,TGCGCCAGCAGCTGGGACGACAGGGGCCCTAATGAAAAACTGTTTTTT,TRBD1,TRBV5-1,TRBJ1-4,NA
CASSQATASNQPQHF,TGCGCCAGCAGCCAAGCGACAGCTAGCAATCAGCCCCAGCATTTT,NA,TRBV4-1,TRBJ1-5,NA
CAWSVNTEAFF,TGTGCCTGGAGTGTGAACACTGAAGCTTTCTTT,NA,TRBV30,TRBJ1-1,once
CASSNRDRETDTQYF,TGTGCCAGCAGTAACCGGGACAGGGAGACAGATACGCAGTATTTT,TRBD1,TRBV6-4,TRBJ2-3,NA
CASSLYRGGPGELFF,TGTGCCAGCAGCTTGTACAGGGGGGGTCCCGGGGAGCTGTTTTTT,NA,TRBV5-4,TRBJ2-2,NA
CASSQDAGNYEQYF,TGTGCCAGCAGCCAAGATGCCGGAAATTACGAGCAGTACTTC,NA,TRBV4-2,TRBJ2-7,NA
CASSLEGPRQFF,TGTGCCAGCAGCTTAGAGGGCCCAAGGCAGTTCTTC,NA,TRBV7-6,TRBJ2-1,NA
CASNWGDRYNEQFF,TGTGCCAGCAATTGGGGGGATCGCTACAATGAGCAGTTCTTC,NA,TRBV2,TRBJ2-1,once